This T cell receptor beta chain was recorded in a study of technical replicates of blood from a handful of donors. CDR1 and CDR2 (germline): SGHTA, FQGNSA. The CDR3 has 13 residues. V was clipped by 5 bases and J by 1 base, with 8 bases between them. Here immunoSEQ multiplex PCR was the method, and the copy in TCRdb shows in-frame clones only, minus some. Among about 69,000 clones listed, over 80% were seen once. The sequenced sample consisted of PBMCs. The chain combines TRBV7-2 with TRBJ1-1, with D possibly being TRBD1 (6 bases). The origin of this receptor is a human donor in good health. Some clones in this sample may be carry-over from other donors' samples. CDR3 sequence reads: CASSRQENTEAFF. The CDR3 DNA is TGTGCCAGCAGCCGACAGGAGAACACTGAAGCTTTCTTT.